The 30 T cell receptor beta chains below were found in one sample sequenced in a study of T cell changes during pregnancy in multiple sclerosis. Profiled with immunoSEQ multiplex PCR; TCRdb holds only in-frame clones, not every one. The sample has roughly 15,000 clones, roughly 86% seen once. Sequencing was performed on CD8+ T cells from peripheral blood mononuclear cells, taken in the second trimester of pregnancy. The receptors originated from a female donor in good health, enrolled as a control in a pregnancy study.

This clone came up a few times. The CDR3 sequence is CASSQYKNTEAFF. The CDR3 DNA reads as TGTGCCAGCAGCCAATACAAGAACACTGAAGCTTTCTTT. This chain connects TRBV14 to TRBJ1-1; D remains ambiguous. V lost 2 bases, J lost 1 base, and 5 bases lay in between. The CDR3 covers 13 residues. Germline CDR1 is SGHDN and CDR2 is FVKESK.

The chain carries TRBV4-3 and TRBJ1-2; no definite D call. Germline V lookup: CDR1 LGHNA, CDR2 YSLEER. The length of the CDR3 is 13 residues. The V and J ends lost 3 bases and 3 bases respectively, with 8 bases between them. The CDR3 loop is CASSHLSYYGYTF. CDR3 DNA: TGCGCCAGCAGCCACTTAAGCTACTATGGCTACACCTTC.

V gene TRBV28 combines with J gene TRBJ1-5, with a possible D match to TRBD1 (6 bases). The CDR3 runs 14 residues. Germline-derived CDR1 and CDR2 are MDHEN and SYDVKM. The V gene lost 8 bases and the J gene lost 5 bases, with 16 bases spanning the gap. CDR3 nucleotide sequence: TGTGCCAGCTACCCCAGGGGATATTATCAGCCCCAGCATTTT. Its translation: CASYPRGYYQPQHF.

The chain joins TRBV19 to TRBJ2-1, with TRBD2 matching over 9 bases. The trim removed 0 bases at V and 4 bases at J, leaving 10 bases unmatched. This CDR3 is built from 18 residues. Germline loops: CDR1 LNHDA, CDR2 SQIVND (reference sequence). The CDR3 nucleotides read TGTGCCAGTAGTATAGATCCGTGGGGCGGGGGGGCTTACAATGAGCAGTTCTTC. Translated, it gives CASSIDPWGGGAYNEQFF.

The V gene is TRBV6-5, the J gene TRBJ2-7; TRBD2 might be the D (6 bases). CDR1 and CDR2 from the germline V gene are MNHEY and SVGAGI. The CDR3 covers 14 residues. Trimming pared 4 bases from V and 2 bases from J, leaving 12 bases between. This CDR3 reads CASSFSGVPYEQYF. In DNA form, the CDR3 reads TGTGCCAGCAGTTTTTCGGGGGTCCCCTACGAGCAGTACTTC.

This chain joins TRBV9 and TRBJ1-2; a possible D gene is TRBD1 (5 bases). The CDR3 has 12 amino acids. In germline, CDR1 is SGDLS, CDR2 YYNGEE. Deletions cut 7 bases from V and 8 bases from J, with 15 bases between. As DNA, the CDR3 is TGTGCCAGCTGGAGGGGCCTAGCGGGCTACACCTTC. Protein sequence: CASWRGLAGYTF.

This clone showed up just a few times. The chain links TRBV28 to TRBJ1-4, with no clear D. From germline, CDR1 is MDHEN and CDR2 SYDVKM. V dropped 3 bases and J dropped 0 bases, with 5 bases sitting between them. The CDR3 runs to 14 residues. The CDR3 DNA follows: TGTGCCAGCAGTTTTGTTACAACTAATGAAAAACTGTTTTTT. Translation gives CASSFVTTNEKLFF.

The V and J genes are TRBV28 and TRBJ2-7; 8 bases fit TRBD1. Germline assignment: CDR1 MDHEN and CDR2 SYDVKM. The CDR3 covers 16 residues. Losses at the gene ends were 4 bases for V and 0 bases for J; bases not matched to a gene: 8. The DNA for the CDR3 is TGTGCCAGCAGTTCCACTAGACAGGGGCCCTCCTACGAGCAGTACTTC. Protein sequence: CASSSTRQGPSYEQYF. Full variable domain (remainder filled in from reference TRBV28 and TRBJ2-7): DVKVTQSSRYLVKRTGEKVFLECVQDMDHENMFWYRQDPGLGLRLIYFSYDVKMKEKGDIPEGYSVSREKKERFSLILESASTNQTSMYLCASSSTRQGPSYEQYFGPGTRLTVT.

The chain recombines TRBV2 with TRBJ2-3; TRBD2 might be the D (6 bases). V was pared by 10 bases and J by 5 bases, with 22 bases between. This CDR3 is 15 amino acids long. CDR1 SNHLY and CDR2 FYNNEI come from the germline V gene. CDR3 amino acids: CATERWDLAGDTQYF. The DNA for the CDR3 is TGTGCCACCGAAAGGTGGGACTTAGCAGGAGATACGCAGTATTTT.

The V and J genes are TRBV30 and TRBJ2-7; D ambiguous. V was pared by 0 bases and J by 0 bases, with 9 bases between. The germline V gene encodes CDR1 GTSNPN and CDR2 SVGIG (reference sequence). The CDR3 has 14 amino acids. The CDR3 here is CAWSVWHNSYEQYF. The DNA for the CDR3 is TGTGCCTGGAGTGTATGGCACAACTCCTACGAGCAGTACTTC. Drawing the rest from reference TRBV30 and TRBJ2-7, the complete variable domain is SQTIHQWPATLVQPVGSPLSLECTVEGTSNPNLYWYRQAAGRGLQLLFYSVGIGQISSEVPQNLSASRPQDRQFILSSKKLLLSDSGFYLCAWSVWHNSYEQYFGPGTRLTVT.

The J gene is TRBJ1-5, the V gene TRBV4-3, with D possibly TRBD1 on 5 matching bases. Trimming took off 3 bases at V and 3 bases at J, with 6 bases between the two ends. Germline V gives CDR1 LGHNA, CDR2 YSLEER. This CDR3 has 13 residues. CDR3 region: CASSQDTNQPQHF. The CDR3 DNA is TGCGCCAGCAGCCAGGACACCAATCAGCCCCAGCATTTT.

V is TRBV10-3 and J is TRBJ2-1; D is perhaps TRBD1 (6 bases). The CDR3 runs 13 residues. Looked up from germline, CDR1 is ENHRY and CDR2 is SYGVKD. Deletions cut 4 bases from V and 10 bases from J, with 14 bases between. CDR3 protein: CAISGLGQSEQFF. The CDR3 DNA sequence: TGTGCCATCAGTGGCCTAGGACAGTCCGAGCAGTTCTTC.

V and J are TRBV11-1 and TRBJ2-7; D uncertain. The CDR3 totals 14 residues. The germline gives CDR1 SGHAT, CDR2 FQDESV (reference sequence). Trimming left V 5 bases short and J 3 bases short, with 14 bases between. Here the CDR3 reads CASSGGDPYYEQYF. DNA for the CDR3: TGTGCCAGCAGCGGCGGAGACCCATACTACGAGCAGTACTTC.

V is TRBV5-4 and J is TRBJ1-4; 7 nucleotides match TRBD1. Germline CDR1 and CDR2: SGHNT and YYREEE (reference sequence). There are 14 residues in the CDR3. V shed 4 bases, J shed 8 bases, and the junction held 8 bases outside the gene matches. CDR3 loop: CASSETGEREKLFF. In nucleotides, the CDR3 is TGTGCCAGCAGCGAAACAGGGGAAAGGGAAAAACTGTTTTTT.

CDR3 nucleotide sequence: TGTGCCAGTAGTAGGCCCTACAATGAGCAGTTCTTC. Translating it yields CASSRPYNEQFF. The chain combines TRBV19 with TRBJ2-1; D not certain. This CDR3 is built from 12 residues. Trimming removed 4 bases at V and 2 bases at J, with 3 bases between. Germline V gene sequence: CDR1 LNHDA, CDR2 SQIVND (reference sequence).

J is TRBJ2-2 and V is TRBV6-6; D unresolved. The CDR3 contains 16 residues. The V and J ends lost 4 bases and 3 bases respectively, with 15 bases between them. CDR1 and CDR2 (germline): MNHNY, SVGAGI (reference sequence). The CDR3 loop reads CASSSLSPADTGELFF. The CDR3 DNA is TGTGCCAGCAGTTCCCTATCTCCCGCGGACACCGGGGAGCTGTTTTTT.

The chain is built from TRBV7-9 and TRBJ1-1; D might be TRBD1 (6 bases). Trimming pared 5 bases from V and 9 bases from J, leaving 16 bases between. The CDR3 is 13 amino acids. The germline CDR1 and CDR2 sequences are SEHNR and FQNEAQ (reference sequence). The CDR3 region is CASSQGGGRKAFF. CDR3 sequence (DNA): TGTGCCAGCAGCCAAGGGGGGGGGAGAAAAGCTTTCTTT.

The chain links TRBV13 to TRBJ2-7; 11 bases agree with TRBD2. The germline V gene encodes CDR1 PRHDT and CDR2 FYEKMQ (reference sequence). This CDR3 comprises 14 residues. Unmatched junction bases numbered 4, after V lost 5 bases and J lost 4 bases. CDR3 sequence (DNA): TGTGCCAGCAGCCATGGACTAGCGGGTTACGAGCAGTACTTC. Its translation: CASSHGLAGYEQYF.

The chain combines TRBV9 with TRBJ2-1, with TRBD2 matching over 12 bases. The CDR3 runs 14 residues. V trimming: 3 bases; J trimming: 8 bases; junction bases outside the gene matches: 3. From germline, CDR1 is SGDLS and CDR2 YYNGEE. DNA for the CDR3: TGTGCCAGCAGCGGGACTAGCGGGGTGGATGAGCAGTTCTTC. It specifies CASSGTSGVDEQFF.

The chain couples TRBV4-3 to TRBJ2-7, with 9 bases fitting TRBD1. The CDR3 spans 15 residues. Losses at the gene ends were 1 base for V and 2 bases for J; bases not matched to a gene: 3. Germline V gene lookup returns CDR1 LGHNA and CDR2 YSLEER. DNA for the CDR3: TGCGCCAGCAGCCAAGGAGGGACAGGGACCTACGAGCAGTACTTC. Translation gives CASSQGGTGTYEQYF.

The CDR3 spells CATSREGGSYNEQFF. CDR3 nucleotide sequence: TGTGCCACCAGCAGAGAAGGGGGATCCTACAATGAGCAGTTCTTC. The V call is TRBV15, the J call TRBJ2-1; a possible D gene is TRBD1 (6 bases). V gave up 0 bases and J gave up 1 base, with 7 bases separating them. This CDR3 is built from 15 residues. Germline V gene lookup returns CDR1 LNHNV and CDR2 YYDKDF (reference sequence).

The J gene is TRBJ2-7, the V gene TRBV15; TRBD1 might be the D (6 bases). V lost 8 bases, J lost 7 bases, and 15 bases lay in between. The germline CDR1 and CDR2 sequences are LNHNV and YYDKDF (reference sequence). The CDR3 is 12 residues long. In nucleotides, the CDR3 is TGTGCCACCCAAGAGCGCCAGGGGGAGCAGTACTTC. Protein sequence: CATQERQGEQYF.

This chain uses TRBV9 with TRBJ1-6, with a weak D call TRBD1 (5 bases). The CDR3 sequence is 12 residues long. V lost 3 bases, J lost 14 bases, and 12 bases lay in between. Germline V gene sequence: CDR1 SGDLS, CDR2 YYNGEE. The CDR3 coding sequence is TGTGCCAGCAGCGGCGGGACGGCAGCCCTCCACTTT. Its translation: CASSGGTAALHF.

The chain uses TRBV27 and TRBJ1-6; possibly TRBD1 for D (5 bases). CDR1 is MNHEY, CDR2 SMNVEV, per germline (reference sequence). This CDR3 has 14 residues. Trimming took 3 bases from V and 5 from J, leaving 8 bases between them. The CDR3 loop is CASSFGADNSPLHF. The CDR3 DNA is TGTGCCAGCAGTTTTGGGGCAGATAATTCACCCCTCCACTTT.

The chain is built from TRBV12-5 and TRBJ2-1; 7 nucleotides agree with TRBD1. The CDR3 has 16 residues. Germline loops: CDR1 LGHNT, CDR2 FRNRAP. Trimming cost V 2 bases and J 7 bases; bases outside gene matches: 11. CDR3 sequence (DNA): TGTGCTAGTGGTTTGTTCCCCGGGACAGTTTTGAATGAGCAGTTCTTC. Protein sequence: CASGLFPGTVLNEQFF.

The chain has TRBV28 and TRBJ2-7, with D possibly matching TRBD1 (5 bases). This CDR3 is 14 amino acids long. Between the trimmed V and J ends, which lost 2 bases and 2 bases, there was a span of 10 bases. CDR1 MDHEN and CDR2 SYDVKM come from the germline V gene. CDR3 amino acids: CASSLSQGPYEQYF. As DNA, the CDR3 is TGTGCCAGCAGTTTAAGTCAGGGTCCCTACGAGCAGTACTTC.

This chain connects TRBV4-2 to TRBJ2-6; D gene ambiguous. The CDR3 is 13 residues long. V shed 6 bases and J shed 1 base, with 4 bases lying between them. Germline V gene sequence: CDR1 LGHNA, CDR2 YNFKEQ. CDR3 sequence reads: CASSHSGANVLTF. The CDR3 coding sequence is TGTGCCAGCAGTCATTCTGGGGCCAACGTCCTGACTTTC.

V usage is TRBV15 and J usage is TRBJ2-7, with TRBD2 matching 9 bases. The CDR3 extends over 14 amino acids. The V and J ends lost 4 bases and 4 bases, in that order; junction bases with no gene match: 5. In germline, CDR1 is LNHNV, CDR2 YYDKDF (reference sequence). DNA for the CDR3: TGTGCCACCAGCATGGGGCGGGGGGGATACGAGCAGTACTTC. Its protein is CATSMGRGGYEQYF.

V is TRBV6-5 and J is TRBJ1-5; 7 nucleotides line up with TRBD1. V shed 6 bases and J 1 base; nucleotides not matched to a gene: 6. The CDR3 is 15 amino acids. From germline, CDR1 is MNHEY and CDR2 SVGAGI. This CDR3 is CASRRQGRSNQPQHF. As DNA, the CDR3 is TGTGCCAGCAGACGACAGGGTAGGAGCAATCAGCCCCAGCATTTT.

V is TRBV2 and J is TRBJ1-5; 7 nucleotides line up with TRBD1. The CDR3 is 14 amino acids. V dropped 8 bases and J dropped 5; count of bases not matched to a gene: 9. CDR1 and CDR2 (germline): SNHLY, FYNNEI. The CDR3 nucleotides read TGTGCCAGCGCACAGGGGTTCTCCGATCAGCCCCAGCATTTT. Residues: CASAQGFSDQPQHF.